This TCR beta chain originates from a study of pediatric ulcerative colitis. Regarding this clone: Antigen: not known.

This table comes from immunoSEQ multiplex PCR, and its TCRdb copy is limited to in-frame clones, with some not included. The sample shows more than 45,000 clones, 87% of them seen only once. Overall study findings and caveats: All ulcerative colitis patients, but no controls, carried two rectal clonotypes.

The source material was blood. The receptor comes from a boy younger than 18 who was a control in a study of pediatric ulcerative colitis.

CDR3 DNA sequence: TGTGCCAGCAGTTACTCGAACAGATTTGAGACCCAGTACTTC. It yields the protein CASSYSNRFETQYF. This chain links TRBV6-6 with TRBJ2-5; no reliable D call. The CDR3 consists of 14 residues. Trimming shortened V by 0 bases and J by 5 bases, and 10 bases separated the two germline ends. Germline V lookup: CDR1 MNHNY, CDR2 SVGAGI (reference sequence).